These 6 T cell receptor beta chains came from one sample sequenced in a study of radiotherapy plus CTLA-4 blockade in lung cancer. Some clones are missing from TCRdb's copy, which holds only in-frame ones; the method was immunoSEQ multiplex PCR. Of about 39,000 clones listed, 75% to 80% are singletons. The sequences come from peripheral blood, collected from a patient treated with radiotherapy plus ipilimumab. The receptors were gathered from a human donor with non-small cell lung cancer that progressed on radiotherapy plus ipilimumab.

The chain couples TRBV5-1 to TRBJ2-3, with 8 bases identical to TRBD1. Germline V gene sequence: CDR1 SGHRS, CDR2 YFSETQ. Trimming took 2 bases from V and 5 from J; bases not matched to a gene: 1. The CDR3 extends over 13 amino acids. CDR3 in amino acids: CASSLQGGDTQYF. Written as DNA, the CDR3 is TGCGCCAGCAGCTTACAGGGGGGAGATACGCAGTATTTT.

J is TRBJ2-3 and V is TRBV9, with TRBD2 matching 7 bases. After removal of 3 bases from V and 0 bases from J, the junction contained 4 bases not matched to a gene. The CDR3 sequence is 15 residues long. The V gene's germline CDR1 is SGDLS and CDR2 YYNGEE. CDR3 sequence reads: CASSESGASTDTQYF. The CDR3 DNA reads TGTGCCAGCAGCGAGAGCGGGGCTAGCACAGATACGCAGTATTTT.

The V call is TRBV5-1, the J call TRBJ1-4, with 9 bases matching TRBD1. The CDR3 is 16 amino acids. Germline V lookup: CDR1 SGHRS, CDR2 YFSETQ. With V trimmed by 4 bases and J by 1 base, 5 bases remained unmatched. The CDR3 loop is CASSRRGQGTNEKLFF. The CDR3 coding sequence is TGCGCCAGCAGCCGAAGGGGACAGGGAACTAATGAAAAACTGTTTTTT.

This clone was counted a few times. This rearrangement joins TRBV5-1 to TRBJ1-1, with TRBD1 matching 11 bases. Per germline, CDR1 SGHRS and CDR2 YFSETQ. The CDR3 has 13 residues. V lost 3 bases, J lost 8 bases, and 3 bases stayed unmatched. The CDR3 DNA follows: TGCGCCAGCAGCTGGGACAGGGGGATGGAAGCTTTCTTT. It codes for CASSWDRGMEAFF. The entire variable domain, with the rest obtained from reference TRBV5-1 and TRBJ1-1, is as follows: KAGVTQTPRYLIKTRGQQVTLSCSPISGHRSVSWYQQTPGQGLQFLFEYFSETQRNKGNFPGRFSGRQFSNSRSEMNVSTLELGDSALYLCASSWDRGMEAFFGQGTRLTVV.

The rearrangement joins TRBV29-1 to TRBJ1-1; TRBD1 is a possible D gene (6 bases). Germline V gives CDR1 SQVTM, CDR2 ANQGSEA. The CDR3 runs 12 residues. V was clipped by 3 bases and J by 5 bases, with 10 bases between them. The CDR3 DNA reads as TGCAGCGTTGATTCAGGGGAGACTGAAGCTTTCTTT. Its translation is CSVDSGETEAFF.

The gene calls are TRBV11-3 and TRBJ2-1, with TRBD1 identical over 7 bases. J lost 2 bases, V lost 2 bases, and 3 bases had no gene match. The CDR3 is made up of 15 amino acids. Germline V gene lookup returns CDR1 SGHNT and CDR2 YENEEA. The CDR3 region has the DNA TGTGCCAGCAGCTTAAGCAGGGGGACCTACAATGAGCAGTTCTTC. It is translated as CASSLSRGTYNEQFF.